This is a list of T cell receptor beta chains from one sample in a study of vaccination effects on CD4 cells after COVID-19. Antigen specificity for these receptors is unknown. TCRdb keeps only in-frame clones here, not all; method: immunoSEQ multiplex PCR. This sample has 50,000 or so clones, with nearly 80% found just once. Sequencing used CD4+ T cells from PBMCs cultured with HCoV-OC43 spike peptides, obtained before COVID-19 vaccination. These receptors all stem from a human donor who received a COVID-19 vaccine. Both conserved end residues are part of each CDR3. Fields, in order: V gene, CDR3 protein.

TRBV2 | CASSEFAQRVAGGRKQFF
TRBV6-6 | CASSYKRGNTGELFF
TRBV20-1 | CSGATNEKLFF
TRBV11-2 | CASSLTGTGGLETQYF
TRBV5-1 | CASSRRQGNTEAFF
TRBV7-2 | CASREARQSSYNSPLHF
TRBV7-3 | CASSSGGVGNEQFF
TRBV9 | CASSVTSGVETQYF
TRBV19 | CASSRLTDTQYF
TRBV25-1 | CASSGTGGSTGELFF
TRBV19 | CASSPRILVPLGSYNSPLHF
TRBV10-2 | CASENRERGYNEQFF
TRBV29-1 | CSVTRDTGSEAFF
TRBV5-1 | CASSLQGETEAFF
TRBV6-5 | CASGTGGGYGYTF
TRBV10-3 | CATKGSGLSNQPQHF